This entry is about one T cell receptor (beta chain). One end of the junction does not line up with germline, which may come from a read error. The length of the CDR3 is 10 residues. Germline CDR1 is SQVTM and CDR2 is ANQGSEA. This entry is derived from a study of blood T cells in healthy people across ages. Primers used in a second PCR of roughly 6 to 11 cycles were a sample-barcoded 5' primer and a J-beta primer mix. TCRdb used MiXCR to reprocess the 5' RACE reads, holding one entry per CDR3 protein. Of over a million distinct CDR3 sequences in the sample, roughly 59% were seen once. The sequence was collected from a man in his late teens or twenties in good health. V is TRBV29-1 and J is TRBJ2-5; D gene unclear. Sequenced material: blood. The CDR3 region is CNADQETQYF. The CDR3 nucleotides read TGTAACGCCGACCAAGAGACCCAGTACTTC.